The T cell receptor (beta chain) described here comes from a study of blood T cell repertoires in COVID-19. Study-level background: The samples span acute and convalescent COVID-19 from the United States, Italy and Spain. The analysed material was cDNA or gDNA that came from T cells, B-cell-depleted T cells, or PBMCs.

Under the authors' procedure: Counts of nucleated cells, estimated from reference gene primer amplification, were obtained. Method: immunoSEQ multiplex PCR; TCRdb's copy keeps in-frame clones and lacks some. Clone size and V and J calls were adopted from that table, with D and trimming inferred from the DNA. The table shows just under 95,000 clones, with around three quarters occurring only once. The CDR3 has 11 residues. Germline V CDR1 and CDR2: GTSNPN, SVGIG (reference sequence). V was trimmed by 5 bases and J by 8 bases, leaving 12 bases between them. The chain carries TRBV30 and TRBJ1-2; the D gene is possibly TRBD1 (6 bases). This TCR was recovered from a man over 45 who had recovered from COVID-19. The sequenced sample consisted of peripheral blood. CDR3: CAWQQGKGYTF. The CDR3 DNA reads TGTGCCTGGCAACAGGGAAAGGGCTACACCTTC.